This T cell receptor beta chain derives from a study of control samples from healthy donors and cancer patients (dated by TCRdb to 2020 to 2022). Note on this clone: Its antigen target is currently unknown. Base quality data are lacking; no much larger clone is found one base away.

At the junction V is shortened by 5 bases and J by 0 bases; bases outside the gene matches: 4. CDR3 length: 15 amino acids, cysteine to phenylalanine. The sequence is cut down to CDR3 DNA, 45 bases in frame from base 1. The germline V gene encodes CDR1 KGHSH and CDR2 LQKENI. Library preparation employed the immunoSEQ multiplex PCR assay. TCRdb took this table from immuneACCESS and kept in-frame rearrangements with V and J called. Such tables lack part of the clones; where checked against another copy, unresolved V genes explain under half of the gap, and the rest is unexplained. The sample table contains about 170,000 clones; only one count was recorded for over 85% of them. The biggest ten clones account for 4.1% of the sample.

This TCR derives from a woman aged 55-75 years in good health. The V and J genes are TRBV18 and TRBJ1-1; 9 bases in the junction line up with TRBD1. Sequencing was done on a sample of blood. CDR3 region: CASSRDRDMNTEAFF. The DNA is TGTGCCAGCTCAAGGGACAGGGATATGAACACTGAAGCTTTCTTT.